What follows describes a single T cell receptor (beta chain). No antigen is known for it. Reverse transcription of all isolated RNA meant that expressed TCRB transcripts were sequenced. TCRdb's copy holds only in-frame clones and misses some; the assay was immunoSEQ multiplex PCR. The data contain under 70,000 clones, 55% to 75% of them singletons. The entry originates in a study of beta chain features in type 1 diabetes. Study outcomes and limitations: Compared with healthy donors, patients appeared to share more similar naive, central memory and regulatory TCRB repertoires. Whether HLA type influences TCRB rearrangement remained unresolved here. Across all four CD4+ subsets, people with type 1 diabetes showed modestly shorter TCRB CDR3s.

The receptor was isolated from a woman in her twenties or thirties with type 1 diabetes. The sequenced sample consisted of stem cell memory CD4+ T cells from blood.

This chain's CDR3 is CASSKGGNRGQRSEQYF. The CDR3 DNA reads TGTGCCAGCAGCAAAGGGGGCAACCGAGGACAGAGGAGCGAGCAGTACTTC. The chain is built from TRBV21-1 and TRBJ2-7; TRBD1, the D gene given by the table, was not confirmed from the DNA. TRBV21-1 represents a pseudogene. The CDR3 is 17 amino acids.